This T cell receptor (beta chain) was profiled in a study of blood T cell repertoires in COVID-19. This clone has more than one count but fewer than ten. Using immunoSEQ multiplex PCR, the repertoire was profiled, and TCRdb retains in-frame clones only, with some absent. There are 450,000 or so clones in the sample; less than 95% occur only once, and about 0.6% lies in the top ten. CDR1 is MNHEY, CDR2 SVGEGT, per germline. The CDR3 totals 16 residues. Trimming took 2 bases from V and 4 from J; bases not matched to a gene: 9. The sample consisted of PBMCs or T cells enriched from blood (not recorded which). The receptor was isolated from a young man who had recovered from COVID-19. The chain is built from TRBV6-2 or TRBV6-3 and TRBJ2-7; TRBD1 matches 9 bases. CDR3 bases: TGTGCCAGCAGTTACCATCTTAACAGGGGGCAGTACGAGCAGTACTTC. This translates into CASSYHLNRGQYEQYF.